Below, 12 T cell receptor beta chains from the same sample are listed, as sequenced in a study of T cells in women clearing cervical HPV infection. This table comes from immunoSEQ multiplex PCR, and its TCRdb copy is limited to in-frame clones, with some not included. In all, the sample yields some 40,000 clones. The specimen was blood buffy coat. The source is a woman aged 18 to 69 with a cervical HPV16 infection that either progressed to CIN3+ or cleared (not recorded which).

A remark on this clone: Read data end 3 residues before the CDR3 end; the end is taken from the germline J gene. The chain couples TRBV5-4 to TRBJ2-7, with 7 bases fitting TRBD2. The CDR3 is 14 amino acids. V lost 0 bases and J lost 0; bases outside the gene matches: 0. The germline CDR1 and CDR2 sequences are SGHNT and YYREEE (reference sequence). The CDR3 region is CASSLGTSSYEQYF. CDR3 DNA, as far as it was read: TGTGCCAGCAGCTTGGGGACTAGCTCCTACGAG.

A word on this clone: The missing CDR3 end, 3 residues past where the read stops, is filled in from the germline J gene. V and J are TRBV11-2 and TRBJ2-7, with 8 bases that match TRBD1. Germline V gene lookup returns CDR1 SGHAT and CDR2 FQNNGV. The V segment lost 5 bases and the J segment 1 base; nucleotides outside the gene matches: 7. The CDR3 spans 15 residues. The CDR3 bases that were read are TGTGCCAGCAGCCTGGGACAGGCTATATCCTACGAG. Encoded protein: CASSLGQAISYE. The full CDR3 reads CASSLGQAISYEQYF.

As concerns this clone: The CDR3 goes on 3 residues after the read ends, and that part is filled in from the germline J gene. V gene TRBV3-1 (or the pseudogene TRBV3-2) combines with J gene TRBJ2-6, with 10 bases that match TRBD2. V lost 8 bases, J lost 0 bases, and 7 bases stayed unmatched. Germline values: CDR1 LGHDT, CDR2 YNNKEL (reference sequence). The CDR3 length is 17 residues. CDR3 sequence: CASRPGLAYSGANVLTF. CDR3 DNA, as far as it was read: TGTGCCAGCCGTCCGGGACTAGCGTACTCTGGGGCCAACGTC.

Points on this clone: From the germline J gene comes the end of the CDR3, since the read stops 3 residues before it. The chain combines TRBV5-1 with TRBJ2-1; 10 bases fit TRBD2. In germline, CDR1 is SGHRS, CDR2 YFSETQ. The CDR3 consists of 15 residues. J was trimmed by 4 bases and V by 2 bases; bases with no gene match: 3. The sequenced CDR3 bases are TGCGCCAGCAGCTTAGGACTAGCGGAATACAATGAG. Encoded protein: CASSLGLAEYNE. The full-length CDR3 reads as CASSLGLAEYNEQFF.

Remarks on this clone: The CDR3 end is not reached by the read, which stops 3 residues before it; the germline J gene fills it in. The J gene is TRBJ2-7, the V gene TRBV19; 13 bases align to TRBD2. V shed 8 bases and J 0 bases; nucleotides not matched to a gene: 1. Germline-derived CDR1 and CDR2 are LNHDA and SQIVND (reference sequence). The CDR3 is 14 residues long. The CDR3 loop is CASRTSGSSYEQYF. CDR3 DNA, as far as it was read: TGTGCCAGTCGGACTAGCGGGAGCTCCTACGAG.

Details on this clone: With the read ending 3 residues before the CDR3 end, the germline J gene is used to fill in that end. The chain joins TRBV9 to TRBJ2-2, with a possible D match to TRBD2 (6 bases). The germline gives CDR1 SGDLS, CDR2 YYNGEE. Trimming stripped 4 bases from V and 2 bases from J, with 15 bases between. The CDR3 has 16 residues. Incomplete CDR3 DNA: TGTGCCAGCAGCCCCCAGGGAGGCTCCAACACCGGGGAG. This gives the protein CASSPQGGSNTGE. The full CDR3 is CASSPQGGSNTGELFF.

Comment on this clone: The sequenced fragment ends 3 residues before the CDR3 boundary, so the rest is inferred from the germline J gene. J is TRBJ2-3 and V is TRBV20-1; 8 nucleotides agree with TRBD2. The V gene's germline CDR1 is DFQATT and CDR2 SNEGSKA (reference sequence). V trimming: 0 bases; J trimming: 6 bases; junction bases outside the gene matches: 8. The CDR3 runs 15 residues. The DNA read from the CDR3 is TGCAGTGCTAGAGATAGAGCGGGAGTCGGGGATACG. Translated, it gives CSARDRAGVGDT. The complete CDR3 reads CSARDRAGVGDTQYF.

On this clone: The CDR3 end falls 3 residues outside the read, so it is completed with the germline J gene. This chain links TRBV6-1 with TRBJ2-1, with TRBD2 identical over 8 bases. The J segment lost 7 bases and the V segment lost 5 bases, leaving 16 bases of the junction unmatched. This CDR3 has 17 residues. The V gene's germline CDR1 is MNHNS and CDR2 SASEGT. CDR3 DNA (partial): TGTGCCAGCAGTAAAGGACTAGCCCGCAAGTTCGGTAATGAG. This encodes CASSKGLARKFGNE. The whole CDR3 is CASSKGLARKFGNEQFF.

In regard to this clone: The read ends 3 residues before the CDR3 terminus; that terminus is restored from the germline J gene. This chain joins TRBV5-1 and TRBJ2-3; TRBD2 might be the D (5 bases). The CDR3 extends over 13 amino acids. Trimming shortened V by 0 bases and J by 5 bases, and 7 bases separated the two germline ends. Germline V gene sequence: CDR1 SGHRS, CDR2 YFSETQ. The sequenced CDR3 bases are TGCGCCAGCAGCTTGGTCCGGGGAGATACG. Protein sequence: CASSLVRGDT. The whole CDR3 sequence is CASSLVRGDTQYF.

In the case of this clone: The read terminates 3 residues before the CDR3 end, so the remaining end is supplied by the germline J gene. The V gene is TRBV19, the J gene TRBJ1-1; possibly TRBD1 for D (5 bases). The germline V gene encodes CDR1 LNHDA and CDR2 SQIVND (reference sequence). The CDR3 runs to 13 residues. V lost 4 bases, J lost 6 bases, and 12 bases lay in between. The CDR3 sequence is CASSTGIGAEAFF. The DNA read from the CDR3 is TGTGCCAGTAGTACAGGGATAGGAGCTGAA.

Notes on this clone: Its ends do not fully match the called genes, so a read error is possible. The read ends 3 residues before the CDR3 terminus; that terminus is restored from the germline J gene. The chain has TRBV4-2 and TRBJ1-2, with TRBD1 matching 7 bases. Germline V gene data show CDR1 as LGHNA and CDR2 as YNFKEQ. The CDR3 has 13 amino acids. The CDR3 sequence is CASSLKQGYGYTF. CDR3 bases read: TGCGCCAGCAGCCTAAAACAGGGGTATGGC.

As regards this clone: Sequence at one end of the junction differs from germline and may be a read error. The CDR3 is cut off 3 residues early in the read; its end comes from the germline J gene. The chain is built from TRBV20-1 and TRBJ1-5; TRBD1 agrees at 9 bases. The CDR3 spans 14 residues. Germline CDR1 is DFQATT and CDR2 is SNEGSKA (reference sequence). The sequenced CDR3 bases are TGCAGTGCTGGGACAGGGTTCTTAAATCGGCCC. This sequence encodes CSAGTGFLNRP. The whole CDR3 protein reads CSAGTGFLNRPQHF.